One sample yielded the 21 T cell receptor beta chains listed below, sequenced in a study of vaccination effects on CD4 cells after COVID-19. Their target antigens are unknown. Within the ViraFEST assay, antigen-specific CD4+ T cells underwent expansion with viral peptide pools prior to sequencing. It was after 10 days of culture that CD4+ T cells were isolated. Previously uninfected by SARS-CoV-2, the vaccine recipients also showed negative nucleocapsid antibodies. Some clones are missing from TCRdb's copy, which holds only in-frame ones; the method was immunoSEQ multiplex PCR. Among tens of thousands of clones, over 60% were seen once, and the ten largest hold 2.9%. The material was CD4+ T cells from PBMCs cultured with HCoV-NL63 spike peptides, obtained before COVID-19 vaccination. The receptors come from a human donor who received a COVID-19 vaccine.

This clone was counted a few times. The chain carries TRBV7-9 and TRBJ1-2; D is perhaps TRBD1 (5 bases). CDR3 length: 13 residues. V lost 7 bases to trimming and J lost 0 bases, with 9 bases between them. Germline-derived CDR1 and CDR2 are SEHNR and FQNEAQ (reference sequence). CDR3 in amino acids: CASNQGSNYGYTF. Written as DNA, the CDR3 is TGTGCCAGCAACCAGGGATCTAACTATGGCTACACCTTC.

The chain employs TRBV24-1 and TRBJ2-5, with TRBD1 matching 9 bases. CDR1 is KGHDR, CDR2 SFDVKD, per germline. This CDR3 is built from 15 residues. Trimming removed 3 bases from V and 5 bases from J; junction bases left unmatched: 6. The CDR3: CATSDPGTGMETQYF. The DNA for the CDR3 is TGTGCCACCAGTGATCCCGGGACAGGGATGGAGACCCAGTACTTC.

This rearrangement joins TRBV5-4 to TRBJ1-2; no clear D gene. Germline loops: CDR1 SGHNT, CDR2 YYREEE (reference sequence). There are 13 residues in the CDR3. Trimming left V 0 bases short and J 4 bases short, with 7 bases between. The CDR3 nucleotides are TGTGCCAGCAGCTTGGAGGCAGGCTATGGCTACACCTTC. Protein sequence: CASSLEAGYGYTF.

This chain uses TRBV11-2 with TRBJ1-2, with D perhaps TRBD1 (5 bases). Germline V gene data show CDR1 as SGHAT and CDR2 as FQNNGV. The CDR3 length is 14 residues. Trimming took off 0 bases at V and 4 bases at J, with 9 bases between the two ends. The chain's CDR3 is CASSLDAGSYGYTF. DNA for the CDR3: TGTGCCAGCAGCTTAGACGCAGGGAGCTATGGCTACACCTTC.

The V gene is TRBV5-1, the J gene TRBJ2-5; D is unresolved. The CDR3 length is 14 residues. The germline V and J ends were trimmed by 0 bases and 2 bases, with 8 bases remaining between them. The germline gives CDR1 SGHRS, CDR2 YFSETQ. CDR3 DNA sequence: TGCGCCAGCAGCTTGGTGGCTAGTCAAGAGACCCAGTACTTC. Translated: CASSLVASQETQYF.

J is TRBJ2-3 and V is TRBV9, with D hard to call. The CDR3 runs 13 residues. Germline V gives CDR1 SGDLS, CDR2 YYNGEE. Trimming pared 4 bases from V and 6 bases from J, leaving 12 bases between. DNA of the CDR3: TGTGCCAGCAGCCTCCAACCCGGGGATACGCAGTATTTT. Translated, it gives CASSLQPGDTQYF. Based on the CDR3 plus reference TRBV9 and TRBJ2-3, the full variable domain is DSGVTQTPKHLITATGQRVTLRCSPRSGDLSVYWYQQSLDQGLQFLIQYYNGEERAKGNILERFSAQQFPDLHSELNLSSLELGDSALYFCASSLQPGDTQYFGPGTRLTVL.

The chain carries TRBV5-6 and TRBJ2-5, with 8 bases identical to TRBD1. The CDR3 extends over 13 amino acids. J was trimmed by 2 bases and V by 4 bases; bases with no gene match: 1. The germline V gene has CDR1 SGHDT and CDR2 YYEEEE. Here the CDR3 DNA reads TGTGCCAGCAGCGGGGACAGGCAAGAGACCCAGTACTTC. Translation gives CASSGDRQETQYF.

The V gene is TRBV15, the J gene TRBJ1-5; 8 bases fit TRBD1. The CDR3 covers 16 residues. Trimming cost V 3 bases and J 4 bases; bases outside gene matches: 8. Per the germline V gene, CDR1 is LNHNV and CDR2 is YYDKDF (reference sequence). This CDR3 reads CATSRGVGQVNQPQHF. CDR3 sequence (DNA): TGTGCCACCAGCAGGGGGGTGGGACAGGTGAATCAGCCCCAGCATTTT. Together with reference TRBV15 and TRBJ1-5, the CDR3 gives the full variable domain: DAMVIQNPRYQVTQFGKPVTLSCSQTLNHNVMYWYQQKSSQAPKLLFHYYDKDFNNEADTPDNFQSRRPNTSFCFLDIRSPGLGDTAMYLCATSRGVGQVNQPQHFGDGTRLSIL.

This sequence joins TRBV5-1 and TRBJ2-3; 12 bases are shared with TRBD1. Germline V gene sequence: CDR1 SGHRS, CDR2 YFSETQ. The V segment lost 3 bases and the J segment 4 bases; nucleotides outside the gene matches: 15. This CDR3 contains 19 residues. Written as DNA, the CDR3 is TGCGCCAGCAGCTCAGAGGGGGGGACAGGGGGCATACGTTCAGATACGCAGTATTTT. This sequence encodes CASSSEGGTGGIRSDTQYF.

The chain carries TRBV6-6 and TRBJ1-2; 7 nucleotides align to TRBD1. J lost 5 bases, V lost 5 bases, and 11 bases had no gene match. Germline assignment: CDR1 MNHNY and CDR2 SVGAGI (reference sequence). The CDR3 has 15 amino acids. CDR3 nucleotides: TGTGCCAGCAGTCTCCGGGACAGCCGCAATTATGGCTACACCTTC. Its translation is CASSLRDSRNYGYTF.

The chain carries TRBV7-9 and TRBJ1-2; D call uncertain. Per the germline V gene, CDR1 is SEHNR and CDR2 is FQNEAQ (reference sequence). The CDR3 is made up of 15 amino acids. Trimming cost V 1 base and J 7 bases, with 16 bases left between them. CDR3 in DNA: TGTGCCAGCAGCTTAGAGAGAGGGTCTAAATCTGGCTACACCTTC. This translates into CASSLERGSKSGYTF.

This chain uses TRBV5-6 with TRBJ2-2, with D uncertain. V was pared by 4 bases and J by 1 base, with 14 bases between. The CDR3 is made up of 16 amino acids. Germline V gene data show CDR1 as SGHDT and CDR2 as YYEEEE. CDR3 DNA: TGTGCCAGCAGCAAAGCGTTATGGGTGAACACCGGGGAGCTGTTTTTT. This translates into CASSKALWVNTGELFF.

The chain combines TRBV6-5 with TRBJ2-2; the D is unclear. The germline V gene encodes CDR1 MNHEY and CDR2 SVGAGI. This CDR3 is 11 amino acids long. V lost 6 bases and J 2 bases, leaving 1 base between the germline ends. The CDR3 loop is CASRNTGELFF. DNA for the CDR3: TGTGCCAGCAGAAACACCGGGGAGCTGTTTTTT.

This rearrangement joins TRBV4-1 to TRBJ2-3; TRBD1 matches 9 bases. The CDR3 is 15 amino acids. In germline, CDR1 is MGHRA, CDR2 YSYEKL. Unmatched junction bases numbered 7, after V lost 1 base and J lost 8 bases. CDR3 region: CASSQGLQGQGTQYF. As DNA, the CDR3 is TGCGCCAGCAGCCAAGGGTTACAGGGACAGGGTACGCAGTATTTT.

The V and J genes are TRBV18 and TRBJ1-1; 8 bases are shared with TRBD1. The germline CDR1 and CDR2 sequences are KGHSH and LQKENI. The CDR3 extends over 17 amino acids. The junction had 14 bases not matched to a gene; V was cut back by 5 bases and J by 3 bases. The CDR3 DNA reads as TGTGCCAGCTCATCTAGCACAATGACAGGGGCATACACTGAAGCTTTCTTT. Translation gives CASSSSTMTGAYTEAFF. Together with reference TRBV18 and TRBJ1-1, the CDR3 gives the full variable domain: NAGVMQNPRHLVRRRGQEARLRCSPMKGHSHVYWYRQLPEEGLKFMVYLQKENIIDESGMPKERFSAEFPKEGPSILRIQQVVRGDSAAYFCASSSSTMTGAYTEAFFGQGTRLTVV.

V is TRBV5-1 and J is TRBJ2-5, with D maybe TRBD1 (5 bases). This CDR3 is built from 14 residues. Germline CDR1 and CDR2: SGHRS and YFSETQ. Between the trimmed V and J ends, which lost 2 bases and 5 bases, there was a span of 13 bases. CDR3 sequence reads: CASSFGAEQETQYF. The CDR3 region has the DNA TGCGCCAGCAGCTTTGGGGCAGAGCAGGAGACCCAGTACTTC.

This chain joins TRBV5-1 and TRBJ2-6; the D gene is possibly TRBD1 (5 bases). V was clipped by 1 base and J by 1 base, with 12 bases between them. The CDR3 totals 17 residues. The germline gives CDR1 SGHRS, CDR2 YFSETQ. CDR3: CASSLSTSGSGANVLTF. CDR3 coding DNA: TGCGCCAGCAGCTTGTCCACTTCAGGGTCTGGGGCCAACGTCCTGACTTTC.

This chain uses TRBV6-5 with TRBJ2-5; D is unclear. The ends were cut back, 2 bases at V and 1 base at J, with 11 bases in the middle. CDR3 length: 15 residues. Germline CDR1 reads MNHEY; CDR2 reads SVGAGI. The CDR3 nucleotides are TGTGCCAGCAGTTACAGTCAGATAACCCAAGAGACCCAGTACTTC. Its translation is CASSYSQITQETQYF.

V usage is TRBV5-1 and J usage is TRBJ1-1; 7 bases are a match to TRBD1. In germline, CDR1 is SGHRS, CDR2 YFSETQ. The CDR3 has 16 amino acids. With 1 base clipped from V and 6 bases from J, the junction kept 12 bases outside the gene matches. The CDR3 coding sequence is TGCGCCAGCAGCTTGCGTGGTAGGCAGGGGGAATCTGAAGCTTTCTTT. This translates into CASSLRGRQGESEAFF.

The gene calls are TRBV19 and TRBJ2-2; D unresolved. The CDR3 is 16 residues long. Trimming removed 2 bases at V and 5 bases at J, with 15 bases between. The germline V gene encodes CDR1 LNHDA and CDR2 SQIVND (reference sequence). Here the CDR3 reads CASSIQQPLPTGELFF. The CDR3 nucleotides read TGTGCCAGTAGTATACAGCAACCACTACCAACCGGGGAGCTGTTTTTT. Combining the CDR3 with reference TRBV19 and TRBJ2-2 gives the whole variable domain DGGITQSPKYLFRKEGQNVTLSCEQNLNHDAMYWYRQDPGQGLRLIYYSQIVNDFQKGDIAEGYSVSREKKESFPLTVTSAQKNPTAFYLCASSIQQPLPTGELFFGEGSRLTVL.

The chain combines TRBV14 with TRBJ2-5, with D maybe TRBD2 (5 bases). The CDR3 runs 15 residues. Germline V gene sequence: CDR1 SGHDN, CDR2 FVKESK. With 1 base removed from V and 2 bases from J, the gap between germline ends came to 11 bases. The CDR3 region is CASSQVPGTQETQYF. The CDR3 DNA reads as TGTGCCAGCAGCCAAGTCCCGGGAACTCAAGAGACCCAGTACTTC.